Following are 30 T cell receptor beta chains from one sample sequenced in a study of T cells expressing NK-cell markers. TCRdb reprocessed the 5' RACE reads and keeps a single row for each CDR3 protein, giving no DNA. The sample has 550,000 or so distinct CDR3 sequences, and its top ten clones hold 3.5% to 4.5%. The sequencing input was blood T cells: a sorted CD56 or NKG2C T cell subset, CD4+ or CD8+ T cells, or bulk PBMC T cells (not recorded which). The receptors shown here come from a man between 18 and 29 years old in good health.

The rearrangement links TRBV2 to TRBJ2-3; no DNA is available, so the TRBD1 call from TCRdb remains unchecked. CDR3 length: 17 residues. CDR1 is SNHLY and CDR2 is FYNNEI in the germline V gene. The CDR3 spells CASSERYRGGSTDTQYF.

The genes are TRBV29-1 and TRBJ2-2; without DNA, the TCRdb call of TRBD1 cannot be checked. The length of the CDR3 is 14 residues. From germline, CDR1 is SQVTM and CDR2 ANQGSEA. CDR3 sequence: CSIRRGLSPGELFF.

This rearrangement joins TRBV9 to TRBJ2-1. Germline values: CDR1 SGDLS, CDR2 YYNGEE. This CDR3 has 14 amino acids. The chain's CDR3 is CASSGGDYYNEQFF.

This chain joins TRBV19 and TRBJ2-4; the TCRdb call, TRBD1, lacks DNA for checking. Germline V gene lookup returns CDR1 LNHDA and CDR2 SQIVND (reference sequence). The CDR3 spans 12 residues. CDR3 sequence: CASGPGRGIQYF. The entire variable domain, with the rest obtained from reference TRBV19 and TRBJ2-4, is as follows: DGGITQSPKYLFRKEGQNVTLSCEQNLNHDAMYWYRQDPGQGLRLIYYSQIVNDFQKGDIAEGYSVSREKKESFPLTVTSAQKNPTAFYLCASGPGRGIQYFGAGTRLSVL.

The gene calls are TRBV7-3 and TRBJ2-1; the TCRdb call, TRBD2, lacks DNA for checking. The CDR3 loop spans 15 amino acids. Germline-derived CDR1 and CDR2 are SGHTA and FQGTGA. The CDR3 is CASSLVASGSGEQFF.

The chain is built from TRBV12-3 or TRBV12-4 and TRBJ1-5. The CDR3 runs to 15 residues. The CDR3 spells CASSFETRSYQPQHF.

The J gene is TRBJ2-5, the V gene TRBV15; the TCRdb call, TRBD2, lacks DNA for checking. Looked up from germline, CDR1 is LNHNV and CDR2 is YYDKDF (reference sequence). The CDR3 spans 14 residues. This CDR3 is CATGGRSWEETQYF.

The rearrangement uses TRBV20-1 and TRBJ1-2; TCRdb names TRBD1, which stays unverified in the absence of DNA. The germline V gene encodes CDR1 DFQATT and CDR2 SNEGSKA (reference sequence). CDR3 size: 15 residues. CDR3 region: CSARVYLGVYYGYTF.

The rearrangement links TRBV11-3 to TRBJ2-2. The CDR3 length is 13 residues. Germline lookup yields CDR1 SGHNT and CDR2 YENEEA. The CDR3 loop reads CASSRVDTGELFF.

The CDR3 protein is CSADSGSLGETQYF. V usage is TRBV20-1 and J usage is TRBJ2-5; without DNA, the TCRdb call of TRBD2 cannot be checked. Germline CDR1 is DFQATT and CDR2 is SNEGSKA (reference sequence). The CDR3 consists of 14 residues.

V and J are TRBV20-1 and TRBJ2-2; no DNA is available, so the TRBD2 call from TCRdb remains unchecked. The length of the CDR3 is 14 residues. From germline, CDR1 is DFQATT and CDR2 SNEGSKA (reference sequence). This CDR3 is CSGARLAVTGELFF.

The chain recombines TRBV12-3 or TRBV12-4 with TRBJ2-1; TCRdb designates TRBD2, a call that cannot be tested without DNA. The CDR3 contains 15 residues. This CDR3 reads CASSLYAGSLGEQFF.

The V gene is TRBV6-6, the J gene TRBJ2-1. The CDR3 consists of 12 residues. Looked up from germline, CDR1 is MNHNY and CDR2 is SVGAGI (reference sequence). The CDR3 region is CASSRALNEQFF.

This chain uses TRBV9 with TRBJ2-1; without DNA, the TCRdb call of TRBD1 cannot be checked. The CDR3 consists of 15 residues. CDR1 is SGDLS and CDR2 is YYNGEE in the germline V gene. CDR3 in amino acids: CASSEQPGSYNEQFF.

The genes are TRBV13 and TRBJ2-4; there is no DNA to check the TCRdb D call of TRBD1. The CDR3 sequence is 18 residues long. Germline CDR1 reads PRHDT; CDR2 reads FYEKMQ (reference sequence). The CDR3 reads CASSLWTGVRAAKNIQYF.

The rearrangement uses TRBV12-3 or TRBV12-4 and TRBJ2-4. CDR3 length: 16 amino acids. CDR3 sequence reads: CASSSVAALAKNIQYF.

The chain couples TRBV6-2 or TRBV6-3 to TRBJ2-2; TCRdb outputs TRBD2, but without DNA this stays unchecked. The CDR3 is 13 residues long. Germline-derived CDR1 and CDR2 are MNHEY and SVGEGT. CDR3 region: CASGTLNTGELFF.

J is TRBJ2-1 and V is TRBV18; TCRdb picks TRBD2, but there is no DNA to check that call. Germline loops: CDR1 KGHSH, CDR2 LQKENI. The CDR3 consists of 15 residues. The CDR3 sequence is CASSPEGLANNEQFF.

The chain links TRBV5-5 to TRBJ2-1; the TCRdb call, TRBD2, lacks DNA for checking. The germline V gene has CDR1 SGHKS and CDR2 YYEKEE (reference sequence). The CDR3 runs to 14 residues. CDR3 protein: CASSTGAGGNEQFF.

The chain couples TRBV6-5 to TRBJ1-2. In germline, CDR1 is MNHEY, CDR2 SVGAGI. This CDR3 has 15 amino acids. CDR3 amino acids: CASSYSGIAGYGYTF.

CDR3 sequence: CATSDPLAGDGQETQYF. The V call is TRBV24-1, the J call TRBJ2-5; TCRdb names TRBD2, which stays unverified in the absence of DNA. The CDR3 runs 17 residues. Germline CDR1 reads KGHDR; CDR2 reads SFDVKD.

The CDR3 reads CAISASGGIGTGANVLTF. V and J are TRBV10-3 and TRBJ2-6; the TCRdb D gene call, TRBD2, has no DNA to confirm it. This CDR3 region has 18 residues. CDR1 and CDR2 from the germline V gene are ENHRY and SYGVKD.

The rearrangement joins TRBV7-6 to TRBJ1-1. This CDR3 region has 15 residues. Germline CDR1 and CDR2: SGHVS and FNYEAQ. The CDR3 spells CASTTGSGGGTEAFF. The full variable domain, in which reference TRBV7-6 and TRBJ1-1 provide the parts outside the CDR3, is GAGVSQSPRYKVTKRGQDVALRCDPISGHVSLYWYRQALGQGPEFLTYFNYEAQQDKSGLPNDRFSAERPEGSISTLTIQRTEQRDSAMYRCASTTGSGGGTEAFFGQGTRLTVV.

The chain combines TRBV11-2 with TRBJ2-1; TCRdb returns TRBD1, unconfirmable since there is no DNA. Germline V gene sequence: CDR1 SGHAT, CDR2 FQNNGV. The CDR3 length is 17 residues. The CDR3 reads CASSLEPRGRSYNEQFF.

The rearrangement joins TRBV5-1 to TRBJ2-1; as DNA is missing, the TRBD1 call by TCRdb cannot be tested. Germline V gene data show CDR1 as SGHRS and CDR2 as YFSETQ. This CDR3 region has 13 residues. CDR3 sequence: CASSLEPVNEQFF.

This rearrangement joins TRBV5-1 to TRBJ2-1; TCRdb selects TRBD2, and the lack of DNA leaves this call unchecked. CDR1 and CDR2 (germline): SGHRS, YFSETQ. CDR3 size: 16 residues. CDR3 in amino acids: CASSPLSREGRDEQFF.

This sequence joins TRBV5-1 and TRBJ1-4. This CDR3 region has 16 residues. Germline CDR1 SGHRS, CDR2 YFSETQ. The CDR3 reads CASSSGRSAANEKLFF. The full variable domain, in which reference TRBV5-1 and TRBJ1-4 provide the parts outside the CDR3, is KAGVTQTPRYLIKTRGQQVTLSCSPISGHRSVSWYQQTPGQGLQFLFEYFSETQRNKGNFPGRFSGRQFSNSRSEMNVSTLELGDSALYLCASSSGRSAANEKLFFGSGTQLSVL.

This sequence joins TRBV7-3 and TRBJ2-5; as DNA is missing, the TRBD2 call by TCRdb cannot be tested. The CDR3 is 13 amino acids. Germline lookup yields CDR1 SGHTA and CDR2 FQGTGA. The CDR3 spells CASGEGGSKTQYF.

The J gene is TRBJ2-3, the V gene TRBV28; TCRdb returns TRBD2, unconfirmable since there is no DNA. This CDR3 contains 17 residues. Germline CDR1 and CDR2: MDHEN and SYDVKM. This CDR3 is CASSSGTSGRITDTQYF.

V gene TRBV5-5 combines with J gene TRBJ1-1. The germline CDR1 and CDR2 sequences are SGHKS and YYEKEE (reference sequence). This CDR3 comprises 16 residues. The CDR3: CASSFLVGKSNTEAFF. The full variable domain, with the rest looked up from reference TRBV5-5 and TRBJ1-1, is DAGVTQSPTHLIKTRGQQVTLRCSPISGHKSVSWYQQVLGQGPQFIFQYYEKEERGRGNFPDRFSARQFPNYSSELNVNALLLGDSALYLCASSFLVGKSNTEAFFGQGTRLTVV.